This TCR beta chain was identified during a study of cytotoxic CD8 clonotypes in ibrutinib-treated CLL. Findings of the study overall: Clonality was higher at ibrutinib response and returned toward baseline at progression. Rare overall, public clonotypes shrank or held steady under therapy. Samples from sustained-remission and progressing patients were taken at different times.

CDR1 and CDR2 (germline): SGHNT, YENEEA. This CDR3 comprises 14 residues. Trimming stripped 4 bases from V and 4 bases from J, with 14 bases between. The assay was immunoSEQ multiplex PCR, and TCRdb's table has in-frame clones only and misses some. The sample has just over 200,000 clones, approximately 70% seen once. PBMCs were cryopreserved, and roughly 2.2 micrograms of genomic DNA from them went into TCR beta libraries. On this clone itself: Its antigen remains unidentified.

The V and J genes are TRBV11-3 and TRBJ2-7; possibly TRBD1 for D (6 bases). This sequence was found in a human donor with chronic lymphocytic leukemia. Sequencing was performed on PBMCs, taken after 12 months of ibrutinib treatment. CDR3: CASSYQGRRYEQYF. Written as DNA, the CDR3 is TGTGCCAGCAGCTACCAGGGGAGAAGGTACGAGCAGTACTTC.